The 27 T cell receptor beta chains below were found in one sample sequenced in a study of cytomegalovirus exposure and HLA in healthy donors (TCRdb year 2017). Libraries came from the immunoSEQ multiplex PCR assay. A mixture of 60 forward primers for TCR Vbeta segments and 13 reverse primers for TCR Jbeta segments was used in the multiplex PCR. TCRdb provides this immuneACCESS table in a form limited to in-frame rearrangements. Some clones are lacking; in checked studies, under half of them reflect an unresolved V gene, and why the rest are absent is not known. The sample table shows about 120,000 clones, and roughly 80% are seen once. The biggest ten clones account for about 5% of the sample. Sequenced material: PBMCs. The receptors shown here come from a woman between 25 and 40 years old in good health and CMV-seropositive.

The V call is TRBV5-1, the J call TRBJ2-2; TRBD1 aligns across 8 bases. The germline gives CDR1 SGHRS, CDR2 YFSETQ. The CDR3 is 16 amino acids. V trimming: 2 bases; J trimming: 1 base; junction bases outside the gene matches: 4. The CDR3 nucleotides are TGCGCCAGCAGCTTACAGGGGGTACTGAACACCGGGGAGCTGTTTTTT. Its protein is CASSLQGVLNTGELFF. The full variable domain, rest sourced from reference TRBV5-1 and TRBJ2-2, is KAGVTQTPRYLIKTRGQQVTLSCSPISGHRSVSWYQQTPGQGLQFLFEYFSETQRNKGNFPGRFSGRQFSNSRSEMNVSTLELGDSALYLCASSLQGVLNTGELFFGEGSRLTVL.

The rearrangement uses TRBV7-6 and TRBJ1-1; TRBD1 aligns across 7 bases. Germline CDR1 is SGHVS and CDR2 is FNYEAQ. After removal of 5 bases from V and 5 bases from J, the junction contained 14 bases not matched to a gene. CDR3 length equals 16 residues. The CDR3 bases are TGTGCCAGCAGCCCAGCAGCGAAAGAGACAGGGACTGAAGCTTTCTTT. Translation: CASSPAAKETGTEAFF.

This rearrangement joins TRBV19 to TRBJ2-7; no clear D. CDR3 length: 14 amino acids. Germline values: CDR1 LNHDA, CDR2 SQIVND (reference sequence). V shed 1 base and J shed 0 bases, with 7 bases lying between them. The CDR3 bases are TGTGCCAGTAGTATAGGTACAGCCTCCTACGAGCAGTACTTC. It translates to CASSIGTASYEQYF.

The chain combines TRBV6-5 with TRBJ1-1; D not resolved. The V gene lost 6 bases and the J gene lost 0 bases, with 11 bases spanning the gap. Germline CDR1 reads MNHEY; CDR2 reads SVGAGI. The CDR3 is 14 amino acids. The CDR3 nucleotides read TGTGCCAGCAGCCCCGGCGGAGTGAACACTGAAGCTTTCTTT. This codes for CASSPGGVNTEAFF.

The chain uses TRBV29-1 and TRBJ1-4; the D gene is possibly TRBD1 (5 bases). V lost 1 base to trimming and J lost 13 bases, with 10 bases between them. The length of the CDR3 is 11 residues. Looked up from germline, CDR1 is SQVTM and CDR2 is ANQGSEA. DNA of the CDR3: TGCAGCGTTGAAGGGGGGGGAGGACTGTTTTTT. As protein: CSVEGGGGLFF. Supplemented by reference TRBV29-1 and TRBJ1-4, the full variable domain reads SAVISQKPSRDICQRGTSLTIQCQVDSQVTMMFWYRQQPGQSLTLIATANQGSEATYESGFVIDKFPISRPNLTFSTLTVSNMSPEDSSIYLCSVEGGGGLFFGSGTQLSVL.

This chain uses TRBV13 with TRBJ1-4; the D gene is possibly TRBD1 (6 bases). This CDR3 contains 14 residues. Germline V gene lookup returns CDR1 PRHDT and CDR2 FYEKMQ (reference sequence). Between the trimmed V and J ends, which lost 3 bases and 5 bases, there was a span of 10 bases. The CDR3 nucleotides are TGTGCCAGCAGCTTCCGCCAGGGGAATGAAAAACTGTTTTTT. It specifies CASSFRQGNEKLFF.

This clone was seen a few times. The V and J genes are TRBV4-1 and TRBJ1-2, with D unclear. Trimming removed 0 bases at V and 7 bases at J, with 15 bases between. The length of the CDR3 is 15 residues. Germline V gene sequence: CDR1 MGHRA, CDR2 YSYEKL. In DNA form, the CDR3 reads TGCGCCAGCAGCCAAGACTTCCAGACTAGTCGTGGCTACACCTTC. Protein: CASSQDFQTSRGYTF.

The rearrangement uses TRBV12-5 and TRBJ1-1, with a possible D match to TRBD1 (6 bases). Trimming shortened V by 1 base and J by 4 bases, and 7 bases separated the two germline ends. CDR1 and CDR2 (germline): LGHNT, FRNRAP. The CDR3 consists of 13 residues. The DNA for the CDR3 is TGTGCTAGTGGTTTGGAGGACAGCACTGAAGCTTTCTTT. Residues: CASGLEDSTEAFF.

This clone was counted once. This chain links TRBV19 with TRBJ2-1; D uncertain. The ends were cut back, 7 bases at V and 8 bases at J, with 15 bases in the middle. This CDR3 contains 13 residues. The germline gives CDR1 LNHDA, CDR2 SQIVND (reference sequence). The DNA of the CDR3 is TGTGCCAGTAATGGGCAGGTCCGAGATGAGCAGTTCTTC. Translating it yields CASNGQVRDEQFF. The complete variable domain, with remaining parts taken from reference TRBV19 and TRBJ2-1, reads DGGITQSPKYLFRKEGQNVTLSCEQNLNHDAMYWYRQDPGQGLRLIYYSQIVNDFQKGDIAEGYSVSREKKESFPLTVTSAQKNPTAFYLCASNGQVRDEQFFGPGTRLTVL.

The chain recombines TRBV27 with TRBJ2-2; unclear D gene. With 4 bases removed from V and 1 base from J, the gap between germline ends came to 13 bases. In germline, CDR1 is MNHEY, CDR2 SMNVEV (reference sequence). There are 16 residues in the CDR3. CDR3 sequence reads: CASSSVYPVNTGELFF. In nucleotides, the CDR3 is TGTGCCAGCAGTTCTGTATATCCGGTGAACACCGGGGAGCTGTTTTTT.

The chain recombines TRBV2 with TRBJ2-5, with 9 bases lining up with TRBD1. CDR1 SNHLY and CDR2 FYNNEI come from the germline V gene. The CDR3 spans 18 residues. With 4 bases clipped from V and 1 base from J, the junction kept 13 bases outside the gene matches. Here the CDR3 reads CASSGRQGEGALQETQYF. The CDR3 nucleotides read TGTGCCAGCAGTGGAAGACAGGGGGAGGGGGCCCTCCAAGAGACCCAGTACTTC.

This clone has a count of ten or more. V gene TRBV7-3 combines with J gene TRBJ1-1; 7 bases fit TRBD1. Unmatched junction bases numbered 6, after V lost 5 bases and J lost 0 bases. Germline V gene sequence: CDR1 SGHTA, CDR2 FQGTGA. This CDR3 comprises 15 residues. The CDR3 here is CASSEQGQMNTEAFF. CDR3 bases: TGTGCCAGCAGCGAACAGGGACAGATGAACACTGAAGCTTTCTTT.

The chain couples TRBV6-5 to TRBJ2-5; a weak D match, TRBD1 (6 bases). The J call may be mistaken, given a closer DNA end match to TRBJ2-7. The V gene's germline CDR1 is MNHEY and CDR2 SVGAGI. The CDR3 is 14 residues long. CDR3 in amino acids: CASSPFGQLYEQYF. As DNA, the CDR3 is TGTGCCAGCAGTCCCTTTGGACAGCTCTACGAGCAGTACTTC.

J is TRBJ1-2 and V is TRBV11-2, with 10 bases fitting TRBD1. V lost 7 bases and J lost 1; bases outside the gene matches: 6. From germline, CDR1 is SGHAT and CDR2 FQNNGV. This CDR3 contains 15 residues. CDR3 DNA: TGTGCCAGCAAACCGACAGGGGGCGGTAACTATGGCTACACCTTC. Translating it yields CASKPTGGGNYGYTF.

The chain employs TRBV5-1 and TRBJ1-1; 9 bases match TRBD1. Germline V gene sequence: CDR1 SGHRS, CDR2 YFSETQ. Losses at the gene ends were 0 bases for V and 3 bases for J; bases not matched to a gene: 6. The CDR3 extends over 16 amino acids. The CDR3 coding sequence is TGCGCCAGCAGCTTGGCCTGGGGACAGGGTTACACTGAAGCTTTCTTT. Its protein product is CASSLAWGQGYTEAFF.

This chain links TRBV6-5 with TRBJ1-6, with D perhaps TRBD1 (5 bases). From germline, CDR1 is MNHEY and CDR2 SVGAGI. This CDR3 comprises 14 residues. With 4 bases removed from V and 7 bases from J, the gap between germline ends came to 11 bases. The chain's CDR3 is CASSFGGVNSPLHF. CDR3 bases: TGTGCCAGCAGTTTTGGAGGGGTCAATTCACCCCTCCACTTT.

This clone came up a few times. The J gene is TRBJ2-1, the V gene TRBV25-1; D possibly corresponds to TRBD2 (6 bases). Trimming shortened V by 6 bases and J by 4 bases, and 10 bases separated the two germline ends. The CDR3 covers 13 residues. CDR1 is MGHDK, CDR2 SYGVNS, per germline. The CDR3 reads CASSHGGYNEQFF. DNA for the CDR3: TGTGCCAGCAGCCACGGGGGTTACAATGAGCAGTTCTTC.

The J gene is TRBJ2-7, the V gene TRBV2; D call uncertain. V lost 3 bases to trimming and J lost 3 bases, with 12 bases between them. The CDR3 extends over 14 amino acids. The germline CDR1 and CDR2 sequences are SNHLY and FYNNEI. CDR3 amino acids: CASSDVVANYEQYF. The CDR3 region has the DNA TGTGCCAGCAGTGATGTTGTAGCAAACTACGAGCAGTACTTC.

This clone came up once. The genes are TRBV10-1 and TRBJ2-1; D ambiguous. The CDR3 spans 16 residues. The V and J ends lost 0 bases and 1 base respectively, with 10 bases between them. From germline, CDR1 is WNHNN and CDR2 SYGVQD (reference sequence). This chain's CDR3 is CASSESRGPSYNEQFF. The CDR3 nucleotides read TGCGCCAGCAGTGAGTCTCGCGGCCCGTCCTACAATGAGCAGTTCTTC.

The chain carries TRBV27 and TRBJ1-1; TRBD1 might be the D (6 bases). This CDR3 is built from 15 residues. Trimming took off 0 bases at V and 3 bases at J, with 11 bases between the two ends. Germline CDR1 is MNHEY and CDR2 is SMNVEV (reference sequence). DNA for the CDR3: TGTGCCAGCAGTTTATCGTCAGGGGCTTACACTGAAGCTTTCTTT. Translating it yields CASSLSSGAYTEAFF.

V gene TRBV11-3 combines with J gene TRBJ1-1; the D gene is possibly TRBD1 (6 bases). This CDR3 comprises 17 residues. Trimming removed 0 bases at V and 1 base at J, with 15 bases between. Germline values: CDR1 SGHNT, CDR2 YENEEA. This CDR3 reads CASSLDFTGLSNTEAFF. Written as DNA, the CDR3 is TGTGCCAGCAGCTTAGATTTTACAGGGCTTTCGAACACTGAAGCTTTCTTT. Full variable domain (remainder filled in from reference TRBV11-3 and TRBJ1-1): EAGVVQSPRYKIIEKKQPVAFWCNPISGHNTLYWYLQNLGQGPELLIRYENEEAVDDSQLPKDRFSAERLKGVDSTLKIQPAELGDSAVYLCASSLDFTGLSNTEAFFGQGTRLTVV.

Here the CDR3 DNA reads TGTGCCAGTAGTATGTCGGGAGGTAACACTGAAGCTTTCTTT. Translating it yields CASSMSGGNTEAFF. The chain uses TRBV19 and TRBJ1-1, with D unresolved. Trimming took 3 bases from V and 2 from J, leaving 10 bases between them. The CDR3 runs 14 residues. From germline, CDR1 is LNHDA and CDR2 SQIVND (reference sequence). Together with reference TRBV19 and TRBJ1-1, the CDR3 gives the full variable domain: DGGITQSPKYLFRKEGQNVTLSCEQNLNHDAMYWYRQDPGQGLRLIYYSQIVNDFQKGDIAEGYSVSREKKESFPLTVTSAQKNPTAFYLCASSMSGGNTEAFFGQGTRLTVV.

This chain uses TRBV9 with TRBJ2-1, with 15 bases lining up with TRBD2. The CDR3 totals 13 residues. Germline CDR1 reads SGDLS; CDR2 reads YYNGEE. Germline trimming cut 5 bases from V and 9 bases from J; bases unmatched to any gene: 0. CDR3 amino acids: CASRGLAGGEQFF. The CDR3, as DNA: TGTGCCAGCAGGGGACTAGCGGGAGGTGAGCAGTTCTTC. Based on the CDR3 plus reference TRBV9 and TRBJ2-1, the full variable domain is DSGVTQTPKHLITATGQRVTLRCSPRSGDLSVYWYQQSLDQGLQFLIQYYNGEERAKGNILERFSAQQFPDLHSELNLSSLELGDSALYFCASRGLAGGEQFFGPGTRLTVL.

The chain is built from TRBV15 and TRBJ2-1; 12 nucleotides match TRBD2. CDR3 length: 15 amino acids. After removal of 3 bases from V and 9 bases from J, the junction contained 6 bases not matched to a gene. CDR1 LNHNV and CDR2 YYDKDF come from the germline V gene (reference sequence). CDR3 protein: CATSSSGTSGFEQFF. CDR3 in DNA: TGTGCCACCAGCAGCTCCGGGACTAGCGGGTTTGAGCAGTTCTTC.

The chain links TRBV4-1 to TRBJ1-2; D perhaps matches TRBD1 (6 bases). Germline CDR1 reads MGHRA; CDR2 reads YSYEKL. CDR3 length: 16 amino acids. The V and J ends lost 1 base and 0 bases respectively, with 12 bases between them. Here the CDR3 DNA reads TGCGCCAGCAGCCAAGCACCGGACAGCCCTAACTATGGCTACACCTTC. Translated: CASSQAPDSPNYGYTF.

CDR3: CASSLQGGRVQSAGYTF. The CDR3 DNA reads TGTGCCAGCAGCCTGCAGGGCGGACGGGTTCAGTCTGCTGGCTACACCTTC. The rearrangement uses TRBV2 and TRBJ1-2, with D perhaps TRBD1 (5 bases). The germline V gene has CDR1 SNHLY and CDR2 FYNNEI. This CDR3 is 17 amino acids long. The germline V and J ends were trimmed by 6 bases and 7 bases, with 27 bases remaining between them.

The J gene is TRBJ1-3, the V gene TRBV6-1; a possible D gene is TRBD1 (6 bases). With 10 bases removed from V and 4 bases from J, the gap between germline ends came to 11 bases. The CDR3 is made up of 12 amino acids. The V gene's germline CDR1 is MNHNS and CDR2 SASEGT. Here the CDR3 DNA reads TGTGCCAACAGGGAGGAAGGAAACACCATATATTTT. It specifies CANREEGNTIYF.